The 5 T cell receptor beta chains reported below all come from one sample, sequenced in a study of blood T cell repertoires in COVID-19. Profiling relied on immunoSEQ multiplex PCR, and the TCRdb table lists in-frame clones only, not all of them. The data contain 200,000 to 300,000 clones, 70% to 90% of them singletons. The source material was peripheral blood. The receptors were sampled from a middle-aged woman who had recovered from COVID-19.

The chain combines TRBV29-1 with TRBJ2-7, with D perhaps matching TRBD1 (5 bases). V was trimmed by 2 bases and J by 2 bases, leaving 13 bases between them. Germline V gene data show CDR1 as SQVTM and CDR2 as ANQGSEA. The CDR3 extends over 14 amino acids. CDR3 DNA: TGCAGCGTTGAATTGGGCCGGACACCCTACGAGCAGTACTTC. The encoded protein is CSVELGRTPYEQYF.

The CDR3 here is CASSDPREHSNEQFF. The CDR3 nucleotides are TGTGCCAGCAGCGATCCCCGGGAGCATAGCAATGAGCAGTTCTTC. The genes are TRBV9 and TRBJ2-1, with a tentative D call TRBD2 (6 bases). Germline V gene data show CDR1 as SGDLS and CDR2 as YYNGEE. V lost 3 bases and J 6 bases, leaving 16 bases between the germline ends. CDR3 length: 15 amino acids.

The chain recombines TRBV6-5 with TRBJ2-1; 8 nucleotides agree with TRBD2. CDR1 is MNHEY, CDR2 SVGAGI, per germline. J gave up 9 bases and V 5 bases, and 12 bases lay outside the gene matches. The CDR3 runs 15 residues. This chain's CDR3 is CASSPPGTRWGEQFF. DNA of the CDR3: TGTGCCAGCAGTCCCCCCGGGACTAGGTGGGGTGAGCAGTTCTTC.

The chain is built from TRBV19 and TRBJ1-2; TRBD1 matches at 12 bases. Germline V gene sequence: CDR1 LNHDA, CDR2 SQIVND (reference sequence). V shed 7 bases, J shed 2 bases, and the junction held 11 bases outside the gene matches. The CDR3 length is 17 residues. CDR3 bases: TGTGCCAGTATCAGAGGGACCGGGACAGGGGGCAACTATGGCTACACCTTC. Protein sequence: CASIRGTGTGGNYGYTF.

J is TRBJ2-7 and V is TRBV30, with 14 bases lining up with TRBD2. The CDR3 is made up of 17 amino acids. Germline V gene data show CDR1 as GTSNPN and CDR2 as SVGIG (reference sequence). J gave up 0 bases and V 0 bases, and 4 bases lay outside the gene matches. In DNA form, the CDR3 reads TGTGCCTGGAGTGTTTGGACTAGCGGGAGGAGCTCCTACGAGCAGTACTTC. This gives the protein CAWSVWTSGRSSYEQYF.